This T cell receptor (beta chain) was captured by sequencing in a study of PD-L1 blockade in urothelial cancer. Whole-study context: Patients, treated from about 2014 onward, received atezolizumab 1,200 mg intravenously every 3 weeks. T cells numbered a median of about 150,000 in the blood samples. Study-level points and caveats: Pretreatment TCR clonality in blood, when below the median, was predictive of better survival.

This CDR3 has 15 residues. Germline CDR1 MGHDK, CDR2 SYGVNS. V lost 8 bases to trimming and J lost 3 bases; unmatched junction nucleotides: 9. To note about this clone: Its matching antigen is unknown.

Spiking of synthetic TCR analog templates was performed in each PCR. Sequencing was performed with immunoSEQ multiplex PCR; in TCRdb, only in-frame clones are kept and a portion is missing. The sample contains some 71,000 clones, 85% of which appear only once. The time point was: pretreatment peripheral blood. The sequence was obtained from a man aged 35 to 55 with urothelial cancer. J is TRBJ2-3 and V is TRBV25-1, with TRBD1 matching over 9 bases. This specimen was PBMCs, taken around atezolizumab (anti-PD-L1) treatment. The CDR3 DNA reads TGTGCCAGCGGTTGGACAGGGGCCGGAACAGATACGCAGTATTTT. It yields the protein CASGWTGAGTDTQYF. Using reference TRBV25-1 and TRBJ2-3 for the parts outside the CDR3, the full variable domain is EADIYQTPRYLVIGTGKKITLECSQTMGHDKMYWYQQDPGMELHLIHYSYGVNSTEKGDLSSESTVSRIRTEHFPLTLESARPSHTSQYLCASGWTGAGTDTQYFGPGTRLTVL.